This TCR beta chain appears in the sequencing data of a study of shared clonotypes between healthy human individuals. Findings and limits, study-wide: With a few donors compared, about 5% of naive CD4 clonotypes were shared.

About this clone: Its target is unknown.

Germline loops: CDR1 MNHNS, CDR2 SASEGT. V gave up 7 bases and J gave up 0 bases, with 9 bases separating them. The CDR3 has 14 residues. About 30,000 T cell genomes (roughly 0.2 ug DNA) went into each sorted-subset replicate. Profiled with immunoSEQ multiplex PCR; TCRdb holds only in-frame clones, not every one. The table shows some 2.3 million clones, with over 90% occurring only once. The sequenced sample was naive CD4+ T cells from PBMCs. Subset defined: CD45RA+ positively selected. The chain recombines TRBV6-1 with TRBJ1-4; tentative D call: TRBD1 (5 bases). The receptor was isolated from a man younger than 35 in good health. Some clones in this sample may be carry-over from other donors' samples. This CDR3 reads CASNSGATNEKLFF. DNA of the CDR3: TGTGCCAGCAATTCGGGGGCAACTAATGAAAAACTGTTTTTT.